A selection of T cell receptor beta chains follows, all from one sample in a study of blood T cell repertoires in COVID-19. Sequencing was performed with immunoSEQ multiplex PCR; in TCRdb, only in-frame clones are kept and a portion is missing. The top ten clones hold 10% to 15% of a sample with 200,000 or so clones, 81% of them seen once. Sequencing used peripheral blood. All receptors come from a woman at least 80 years old with COVID-19, enrolled during active disease. The CDR3 runs from the conserved cysteine through the conserved F or W. A D gene is named only where the DNA matches it firmly. Expanded clones get a size class; other rows say once, few or many, or leave the size out.

>.|TRBV30|TRBJ1-5|.
TGTGCCTGGAGTGTACTAGGTAGGAGCAATCAGCCCCAGCATTTT
CAWSVLGRSNQPQHF
>.|TRBV14|TRBJ2-3|TRBD2
TGTGCCAGCAGGAACACGGAAAAGCGGGAAGGAACAGATACGCAGTATTTT
CASRNTEKREGTDTQYF
>.|TRBV24-1|TRBJ1-1|TRBD1
TGTGCCACCAGTGCAGGACAGGGGGCGTACACTGAAGCTTTCTTT
CATSAGQGAYTEAFF
>once|TRBV14|TRBJ1-2|.
TGTGCCAGCAGCCTGACGGGGGGGATGAATTACTATGGCTACACCTTC
CASSLTGGMNYYGYTF
>.|TRBV5-6|TRBJ2-4|.
TGTGCCAGCAGCCAGCTAGGTGCCAAAAACATTCAGTACTTC
CASSQLGAKNIQYF
>.|TRBV29-1|TRBJ2-7|TRBD1
TGCAGCGTTGTGATAGGACAGGGGGCCGGGCAGTACTTC
CSVVIGQGAGQYF
>.|TRBV24-1|TRBJ2-7|TRBD1
TGTGCCACCAGTGAGGTCTGGGACAGAGCCTACGAGCAGTACTTC
CATSEVWDRAYEQYF
>.|TRBV6-6|TRBJ2-7|TRBD2
TGTGCCAGCAGCCCGACTAGCGCGAGCTCCTACGAGCAGTACTTC
CASSPTSASSYEQYF
>.|TRBV10-3|TRBJ2-3|TRBD2
TGTGCCATCAGTTCCGGGACTAGCGGGGGTTCAGATACGCAGTATTTT
CAISSGTSGGSDTQYF
>few|TRBV28|TRBJ2-7|.
TGTGCCAGCGCCTTAGGAGGAGACTTCTACGAGCAGTACTTC
CASALGGDFYEQYF